This T cell receptor (beta chain) was retrieved from a study of radiotherapy plus CTLA-4 blockade in lung cancer. Study information: There were objective responses in roughly 18% of patients, and 31% had disease control. Study findings and constraints: Clones derived from tumor TCRs expanded in blood after radiotherapy plus ipilimumab.

V was trimmed by 2 bases and J by 10 bases, leaving 15 bases between them. Germline CDR1 MDHEN, CDR2 SYDVKM. This CDR3 comprises 14 residues. The protocol was immunoSEQ multiplex PCR, while the TCRdb copy is restricted to in-frame clones and leaves out a portion. The table has around 82,000 clones, 78% seen once. With respect to this clone: Its antigen is still unknown.

The sample was peripheral blood, taken from a patient treated with radiotherapy plus ipilimumab. The genes are TRBV28 and TRBJ2-1; a possible D gene is TRBD1 (5 bases). The receptor was isolated from a human donor with non-small cell lung cancer whose response to radiotherapy plus ipilimumab could not be evaluated. Some clones in this sample may be carry-over from other donors' samples. The CDR3 bases are TGTGCCAGCAGTTTAGCCCCCGAAGGGGCGGAGCAGTTCTTC. It specifies CASSLAPEGAEQFF.